These 26 T cell receptor beta chains were all obtained from the same sample, sequenced in a study of blood T cell repertoires in COVID-19. Clones were read by immunoSEQ multiplex PCR, and TCRdb kept only the in-frame ones, dropping some. This sample has 150,000 to 200,000 clones; under 90% occur once, and the top ten carry 3.4%. Source material: PBMCs or T cells enriched from blood (not recorded which). These receptors were taken from an older woman who had recovered from COVID-19.

The chain joins TRBV7-2 to TRBJ2-5; 7 nucleotides align to TRBD2. From germline, CDR1 is SGHTA and CDR2 FQGNSA. V was clipped by 5 bases and J by 1 base; unmatched bases: 4. The CDR3 length is 14 residues. As DNA, the CDR3 is TGTGCCAGCAGCCCACAGCGGGGCCAAGAGACCCAGTACTTC. It specifies CASSPQRGQETQYF.

The J gene is TRBJ1-5, the V gene TRBV15; D gene uncertain. The CDR3 runs 14 residues. CDR1 and CDR2 from the germline V gene are LNHNV and YYDKDF (reference sequence). The V and J ends lost 5 bases and 5 bases respectively, with 13 bases between them. The CDR3 sequence is CATSPRGVDQPQHF. CDR3 bases: TGTGCCACCAGCCCCCGGGGAGTAGATCAGCCCCAGCATTTT.

This clone was counted once. The rearrangement uses TRBV30 and TRBJ2-3; 9 bases align to TRBD2. J gave up 2 bases and V 3 bases, and 6 bases lay outside the gene matches. CDR1 is GTSNPN and CDR2 is SVGIG in the germline V gene (reference sequence). This CDR3 contains 15 residues. The CDR3 sequence is CAWSGAGGVTDTQYF. The DNA for the CDR3 is TGTGCCTGGAGCGGAGCGGGGGGTGTCACAGATACGCAGTATTTT.

This chain joins TRBV30 and TRBJ1-1; a weak D match, TRBD1 (6 bases). The V gene lost 4 bases and the J gene lost 1 base, with 16 bases spanning the gap. Germline V gene sequence: CDR1 GTSNPN, CDR2 SVGIG (reference sequence). The CDR3 covers 15 residues. Here the CDR3 reads CAWTRGGAENTEAFF. For the CDR3, the DNA is TGTGCCTGGACTAGAGGGGGAGCGGAGAACACTGAAGCTTTCTTT.

This chain links TRBV28 with TRBJ2-1; perhaps TRBD2 as D (6 bases). Trimming pared 7 bases from V and 3 bases from J, leaving 13 bases between. This CDR3 is 14 amino acids long. Germline loops: CDR1 MDHEN, CDR2 SYDVKM. CDR3 coding DNA: TGTGCCAGCAATAGCGGAGGGGTCTACAATGAGCAGTTCTTC. As protein: CASNSGGVYNEQFF.

The chain employs TRBV7-2 and TRBJ2-2, with 8 bases matching TRBD1. CDR3 length: 15 amino acids. V dropped 5 bases and J dropped 4; count of bases not matched to a gene: 6. Germline values: CDR1 SGHTA, CDR2 FQGNSA. The CDR3 sequence: CASSTWTGPTGELFF. In DNA, the CDR3 is TGTGCCAGCAGCACTTGGACAGGGCCCACCGGGGAGCTGTTTTTT.

V usage is TRBV7-3 and J usage is TRBJ1-1; no reliable D call. The V gene's germline CDR1 is SGHTA and CDR2 FQGTGA. The V and J ends lost 2 bases and 1 base respectively, with 8 bases between them. This CDR3 is built from 14 residues. CDR3 nucleotides: TGTGCCAGCAGCTTACTCGGCGGGAACACTGAAGCTTTCTTT. It encodes CASSLLGGNTEAFF. The full variable domain, its missing parts supplied by reference TRBV7-3 and TRBJ1-1, is GAGVSQTPSNKVTEKGKYVELRCDPISGHTALYWYRQSLGQGPEFLIYFQGTGAADDSGLPNDRFFAVRPEGSVSTLKIQRTERGDSAVYLCASSLLGGNTEAFFGQGTRLTVV.

The rearrangement joins TRBV10-3 to TRBJ1-5; D is unclear. This CDR3 region has 13 residues. Per the germline V gene, CDR1 is ENHRY and CDR2 is SYGVKD. V shed 7 bases and J shed 6 bases, with 13 bases lying between them. The CDR3 here is CAIMSGMGQPQHF. The DNA of the CDR3 is TGTGCCATCATGTCAGGTATGGGTCAGCCCCAGCATTTT.

The rearrangement links TRBV10-3 to TRBJ1-1; 9 bases line up with TRBD1. CDR3 length: 16 amino acids. The V and J ends lost 7 bases and 1 base, in that order; junction bases with no gene match: 10. Germline V gives CDR1 ENHRY, CDR2 SYGVKD. CDR3 loop: CAIKPGTGRRNTEAFF. The CDR3 DNA reads as TGTGCCATCAAGCCGGGGACAGGGCGTAGGAACACTGAAGCTTTCTTT.

DNA for the CDR3: TGTGCCAGTAGGCAGTTGAACCCGGCGGACACCATATATTTT. Its protein is CASRQLNPADTIYF. The chain has TRBV7-8 and TRBJ1-3; D call uncertain. The CDR3 runs to 14 residues. Between the trimmed V and J ends, which lost 9 bases and 8 bases, there was a span of 20 bases. Germline V lookup: CDR1 SGHVS, CDR2 FQNEAQ.

The gene calls are TRBV2 and TRBJ1-2, with a possible D match to TRBD1 (6 bases). V was pared by 6 bases and J by 7 bases, with 15 bases between. This CDR3 comprises 13 residues. In germline, CDR1 is SNHLY, CDR2 FYNNEI. The DNA for the CDR3 is TGTGCCAGCAGAAGTGGGGGGGCCAGTGGCTACACCTTC. Translated, it gives CASRSGGASGYTF.

V gene TRBV5-4 combines with J gene TRBJ2-7; 10 bases are a match to TRBD2. V gave up 3 bases and J gave up 4 bases; unmatched junction bases: 4. This CDR3 spans 14 amino acids. CDR1 and CDR2 (germline): SGHNT, YYREEE (reference sequence). The CDR3 loop reads CASSSSGGMYEQYF. The CDR3 nucleotides read TGTGCCAGCAGCTCTAGCGGGGGAATGTACGAGCAGTACTTC.

This clone was recorded a few times. V usage is TRBV7-8 and J usage is TRBJ2-3; TRBD2 aligns across 9 bases. V shed 2 bases, J shed 1 base, and the junction held 7 bases outside the gene matches. The CDR3 runs to 17 residues. Germline V gene sequence: CDR1 SGHVS, CDR2 FQNEAQ. CDR3 in DNA: TGTGCCAGCAGCTTAAGGGCAGCTAGCGGGGGCACAGATACGCAGTATTTT. This sequence encodes CASSLRAASGGTDTQYF.

The chain is built from TRBV20-1 and TRBJ2-4, with 7 bases identical to TRBD1. This CDR3 region has 15 residues. Germline trimming cut 3 bases from V and 0 bases from J; bases unmatched to any gene: 5. Germline V gives CDR1 DFQATT, CDR2 SNEGSKA (reference sequence). CDR3 DNA sequence: TGCAGTGCTAGTCGAGGGGGCATAGCCAAAAACATTCAGTACTTC. As protein: CSASRGGIAKNIQYF.

The chain links TRBV7-9 to TRBJ1-1, with D possibly matching TRBD1 (5 bases). V was pared by 1 base and J by 10 bases, with 28 bases between. Germline CDR1 reads SEHNR; CDR2 reads FQNEAQ (reference sequence). CDR3 length equals 18 residues. As DNA, the CDR3 is TGTGCCAGCAGCTTAGTGGGCGCGGACACTGGGCCCAAATCGGGAGCTTTCTTT. Its translation: CASSLVGADTGPKSGAFF.

V and J are TRBV7-2 and TRBJ2-3; D is ambiguous. The germline V gene has CDR1 SGHTA and CDR2 FQGNSA. This CDR3 is built from 13 residues. V shed 1 base and J shed 2 bases, with 4 bases lying between them. CDR3 residues: CASSLGATDTQYF. For the CDR3, the DNA is TGTGCCAGCAGCTTAGGCGCCACAGATACGCAGTATTTT.

The chain joins TRBV25-1 to TRBJ2-5, with 9 bases fitting TRBD1. CDR3 length: 13 residues. With 6 bases clipped from V and 9 bases from J, the junction kept 8 bases outside the gene matches. CDR1 and CDR2 (germline): MGHDK, SYGVNS. CDR3 nucleotides: TGTGCCAGCAGGGGGGGACAGGGTATGTCCCAGTACTTC. This translates into CASRGGQGMSQYF. Looking up the rest from reference TRBV25-1 and TRBJ2-5 gives the full variable domain: EADIYQTPRYLVIGTGKKITLECSQTMGHDKMYWYQQDPGMELHLIHYSYGVNSTEKGDLSSESTVSRIRTEHFPLTLESARPSHTSQYLCASRGGQGMSQYFGPGTRLLVL.

The rearrangement uses TRBV21-1 and TRBJ2-7; the table gives TRBD1 as D, unverified against the DNA. TRBV21-1 is labeled a pseudogene. The CDR3 runs to 14 residues. This CDR3 is CASSNRDRRYEQYF. The CDR3 region has the DNA TGTGCCAGCAGCAACCGGGACAGGAGGTACGAGCAGTACTTC.

V and J are TRBV5-1 and TRBJ1-1, with 11 bases fitting TRBD1. The CDR3 is made up of 14 amino acids. Germline loops: CDR1 SGHRS, CDR2 YFSETQ. The J segment lost 5 bases and the V segment lost 4 bases, leaving 4 bases of the junction unmatched. The CDR3 DNA is TGCGCCAGCAGCCCGGGACAGGGGGGAACTGAAGCTTTCTTT. It is translated as CASSPGQGGTEAFF.

V usage is TRBV5-8 and J usage is TRBJ2-4, with TRBD1 matching over 8 bases. Germline CDR1 SGHTS, CDR2 YDEGEE. This CDR3 has 17 residues. The V and J ends lost 4 bases and 1 base, in that order; junction bases with no gene match: 10. The CDR3 loop reads CASSVRQGSGAKNIQYF. CDR3 in DNA: TGTGCCAGCAGCGTACGACAGGGGTCAGGTGCCAAAAACATTCAGTACTTC.

As regards this clone: Other DNA variants within this sample encode the same CDR3. The V gene is TRBV18, the J gene TRBJ1-1; D is uncertain. The germline CDR1 and CDR2 sequences are KGHSH and LQKENI. The CDR3 extends over 13 amino acids. V shed 3 bases and J shed 3 bases, with 8 bases lying between them. CDR3 region: CASSPGRDTEAFF. The CDR3 DNA reads TGTGCCAGCTCACCGGGGAGGGACACTGAAGCTTTCTTT.

The V gene is TRBV12-3 or TRBV12-4, the J gene TRBJ2-7, with D tentatively TRBD1 (6 bases). V gave up 5 bases and J gave up 6 bases, with 11 bases separating them. CDR3 size: 12 residues. CDR3 in amino acids: CASSPQGLEQYF. CDR3 coding DNA: TGTGCCAGCAGTCCCCAGGGGCTCGAGCAGTACTTC.

The chain links TRBV19 to TRBJ1-3; unclear D gene. This CDR3 region has 12 residues. Germline loops: CDR1 LNHDA, CDR2 SQIVND (reference sequence). Trimming stripped 5 bases from V and 7 bases from J, with 9 bases between. The CDR3 coding sequence is TGTGCCAGTAGTCTTATCGGGAACACCATATATTTT. This sequence encodes CASSLIGNTIYF.

V is TRBV12-2 and J is TRBJ1-4. TRBV12-2 is noted as a pseudogene. The CDR3 runs to 17 residues. The CDR3 DNA is TGTGCAAGTCGCCGCGTACTTACGGCGGAAACTAATGAAAAACTGTTTTTT. This codes for CASRRVLTAETNEKLFF.

The rearrangement uses TRBV29-1 and TRBJ2-2, with D unresolved. With 5 bases removed from V and 2 bases from J, the gap between germline ends came to 9 bases. The CDR3 has 13 residues. Looked up from germline, CDR1 is SQVTM and CDR2 is ANQGSEA. The CDR3 coding sequence is TGCAGCGTTCTGACTGGAAACACCGGGGAGCTGTTTTTT. Protein product: CSVLTGNTGELFF.

V gene TRBV19 combines with J gene TRBJ1-1, with 7 bases aligning to TRBD1. J gave up 4 bases and V 6 bases, and 11 bases lay outside the gene matches. CDR1 and CDR2 from the germline V gene are LNHDA and SQIVND (reference sequence). The CDR3 length is 15 residues. The CDR3 bases are TGTGCCAGTAGCTACCACAGGGGTATGCCCACTGAAGCTTTCTTT. Translation: CASSYHRGMPTEAFF.